The T cell receptor (beta chain) under discussion was sequenced for a study of blood T cell repertoires in COVID-19. Study at large: Samples of COVID-19 (acute and convalescent) were obtained from the United States, Italy and Spain.

A note on this clone: Additional DNA sequences in this sample encode the identical CDR3.

Germline assignment: CDR1 GTSNPN and CDR2 SVGIG (reference sequence). The CDR3 is made up of 12 amino acids. The V gene end was trimmed by 2 bases and the J gene end by 5 bases; junction bases not matched to a gene: 2. Per the study methods: From reference gene primer amplification, estimates of nucleated cell counts were derived. Some clones are missing from TCRdb's copy, which holds only in-frame ones; the method was immunoSEQ multiplex PCR. V, J and clone size derive from that table, while D and trimming were established from the DNA sequence. Of under 250,000 clones in the sample, 86% were seen once. Patients in Seattle were enrolled during active infection, then followed longitudinally.

The sequence was obtained from a man between 45 and 60 years old with COVID-19, enrolled during active disease. The rearrangement joins TRBV30 to TRBJ1-1, with 7 bases fitting TRBD1. Sequenced: peripheral blood. In nucleotides, the CDR3 is TGTGCCTGGAGTCCAGGGGGTACTGAAGCTTTCTTT. Amino acid sequence: CAWSPGGTEAFF.